The 10 T cell receptor beta chains in this list originate from one sample, sequenced in a study of shared T cell receptors in the human thymus. Assay: immunoSEQ multiplex PCR; the TCRdb copy retains only in-frame clones and omits some. The sample carries some 640,000 clones, 70% to 90% recorded once. These data are also associated with another study on human thymus T cells.

The source material was thymocytes. Receptor source: a boy under three years old with a congenital heart defect.

V gene TRBV15 combines with J gene TRBJ1-4, with 8 bases identical to TRBD1. Germline V gene lookup returns CDR1 LNHNV and CDR2 YYDKDF (reference sequence). The V segment lost 4 bases and the J segment 7 bases; nucleotides outside the gene matches: 11. This CDR3 comprises 16 residues. CDR3 protein: CATSTRTDRALEKLFF. CDR3 bases: TGTGCCACCAGCACCCGAACGGACAGGGCTCTTGAAAAACTGTTTTTT.

This clone was observed a single time. The chain combines TRBV19 with TRBJ1-1, with a weak D call TRBD1 (5 bases). V gave up 5 bases and J gave up 7 bases, with 8 bases separating them. Germline CDR1 and CDR2: LNHDA and SQIVND (reference sequence). The CDR3 length is 11 residues. The CDR3, as DNA: TGTGCCAGTAGTTGGAGGGGTGAAGCTTTCTTT. This gives the protein CASSWRGEAFF.

The chain has TRBV15 and TRBJ2-6, with a possible D match to TRBD2 (6 bases). V was shortened by 0 bases and J by 2 bases, with 20 bases between the two germline ends. CDR3 length: 20 residues. The germline gives CDR1 LNHNV, CDR2 YYDKDF (reference sequence). CDR3 DNA sequence: TGTGCCACCAGCAGAGATCGATGGACTACTGGGGCCCCTGGGGCCAACGTCCTGACTTTC. Protein: CATSRDRWTTGAPGANVLTF.

This clone was found once. The chain couples TRBV10-3 to TRBJ2-3; 10 bases align to TRBD1. With 6 bases clipped from V and 4 bases from J, the junction kept 7 bases outside the gene matches. Germline CDR1 ENHRY, CDR2 SYGVKD. The CDR3 covers 15 residues. The CDR3 here is CAIRPGQGQADTQYF. The CDR3, as DNA: TGTGCCATCAGACCGGGACAGGGGCAGGCAGATACGCAGTATTTT.

The V gene is TRBV18, the J gene TRBJ1-5; TRBD1 aligns across 7 bases. The CDR3 has 18 residues. Germline-derived CDR1 and CDR2 are KGHSH and LQKENI. J lost 5 bases, V lost 4 bases, and 17 bases had no gene match. The CDR3 DNA is TGTGCCAGCTCACACCAACTATTTTCAGGGGGATCGGATCAGCCCCAGCATTTT. It is translated as CASSHQLFSGGSDQPQHF. The full variable domain, in which reference TRBV18 and TRBJ1-5 provide the parts outside the CDR3, is NAGVMQNPRHLVRRRGQEARLRCSPMKGHSHVYWYRQLPEEGLKFMVYLQKENIIDESGMPKERFSAEFPKEGPSILRIQQVVRGDSAAYFCASSHQLFSGGSDQPQHFGDGTRLSIL.

The V and J genes are TRBV28 and TRBJ1-6, with TRBD1 as a possible D gene (6 bases). CDR1 is MDHEN, CDR2 SYDVKM, per germline. Trimming removed 2 bases at V and 5 bases at J, with 28 bases between. This CDR3 comprises 21 residues. The CDR3 spells CASSLSRDLWVGDTDNSPLHF. DNA of the CDR3: TGTGCCAGCAGTTTAAGTCGGGATCTCTGGGTTGGGGACACAGATAATTCACCCCTCCACTTT.

The V gene is TRBV30, the J gene TRBJ1-6, with D perhaps TRBD1 (5 bases). V shed 4 bases and J shed 5 bases, with 9 bases lying between them. Germline CDR1 and CDR2: GTSNPN and SVGIG (reference sequence). This CDR3 region has 13 residues. CDR3 sequence (DNA): TGTGCCTGGATCGGGGGGAATAATTCACCCCTCCACTTT. Translated: CAWIGGNNSPLHF.

This chain uses TRBV10-2 with TRBJ1-2; no clear D gene. There are 19 residues in the CDR3. The V end lost 3 bases, the J end lost 4 bases, and 27 bases lay between the germline ends. The germline V gene encodes CDR1 WSHSY and CDR2 SAAADI. Here the CDR3 DNA reads TGCGCCAGCAGTGATATATCTATACGGGGTATCGAAACCCTCTATGGCTACACCTTC. Translating it yields CASSDISIRGIETLYGYTF.

V and J are TRBV4-3 and TRBJ2-7; 14 bases line up with TRBD2. The germline gives CDR1 LGHNA, CDR2 YSLEER. The CDR3 has 14 residues. V trimming: 4 bases; J trimming: 5 bases; junction bases outside the gene matches: 1. CDR3: CASSLGLAGDEQYF. In nucleotides, the CDR3 is TGCGCCAGCAGCCTGGGACTAGCGGGGGACGAGCAGTACTTC.

The rearrangement links TRBV30 to TRBJ2-7, with 8 nucleotides matching TRBD1. The CDR3 covers 14 residues. The V segment lost 3 bases and the J segment 5 bases; nucleotides outside the gene matches: 9. Germline V gene lookup returns CDR1 GTSNPN and CDR2 SVGIG (reference sequence). The CDR3: CAWRTPGQGHEQYF. The CDR3 DNA follows: TGTGCCTGGAGAACCCCCGGACAGGGTCACGAGCAGTACTTC.